This TCR beta chain was recorded in a study of cytomegalovirus exposure and HLA in healthy donors. The V segment lost 4 bases and the J segment 7 bases; nucleotides outside the gene matches: 7. This CDR3 region has 13 residues. The germline CDR1 and CDR2 sequences are WSHSY and SAAADI. With 60 Vbeta and 13 Jbeta primers, the PCR was carried out. Profiling relied on immunoSEQ multiplex PCR, and the TCRdb table lists in-frame clones only, not all of them. There are more than 95,000 clones in the sample; 77% occur only once, and roughly 4.5% lies in the top ten. This clone was counted a single time. The sample consisted of PBMCs. The J gene is TRBJ2-7, the V gene TRBV10-2; 7 nucleotides agree with TRBD1. This receptor was obtained from a man in his fifties or sixties in good health and CMV-seropositive. The CDR3 region has the DNA TGCGCCAGCAGTGCTGACAGGGTAGGGGAGCAGTACTTC. It is translated as CASSADRVGEQYF.